This TCR beta chain was sequenced in a study of PD-1 blockade in classical Hodgkin lymphoma. Autologous stem cell transplantation was followed by relapse in every patient, and brentuximab vedotin exposure varied. The method was immunoSEQ multiplex PCR; TCRdb's version includes in-frame clones alone and lacks a portion of them. The sample lists fewer than 70,000 clones, around 89% occurring once. On this clone itself: Its antigen is still unknown.

V was clipped by 4 bases and J by 4 bases, with 4 bases between them. The CDR3 has 11 residues. Per germline, CDR1 SGHRS and CDR2 YFSETQ. Findings and limits, study-wide: Patients with a complete response exhibited baseline diversity comparable to newly diagnosed patients. With respect to the repertoire differences, their causes, possibly disease activity or prior therapy, remain undefined.

Sequencing used peripheral blood mononuclear cells (PBMCs), obtained before the second cycle of nivolumab. V and J are TRBV5-1 and TRBJ2-3; unclear D gene. The source of this sequence is a human donor with classical Hodgkin lymphoma. The CDR3 bases are TGCGCCAGCAGCGGGTCAGATACGCAGTATTTT. This translates into CASSGSDTQYF.